The 4 T cell receptor beta chains presented below share a single source sample, sequenced in a study of T cell repertoires in cytomegalovirus infection. No antigen is known for these receptors. Using its own MiXCR run on the reads, TCRdb lists one record per CDR3 protein. In the table there are tens of thousands of distinct CDR3 sequences, 25% to 40% of which are singletons. The sample was PBMCs, sequenced either directly or after in vitro stimulation (not recorded which). Receptors were obtained from a human donor in good health (CMV status not recorded). Some clones in this sample may be carry-over from other donors' samples.

The rearrangement joins TRBV4-2 to TRBJ1-2; 8 positions agree with TRBD1. Germline loops: CDR1 LGHNA, CDR2 YNFKEQ. The CDR3 is 15 residues long. With V trimmed by 3 bases and J by 0 bases, 3 bases remained unmatched. CDR3 DNA: TGTGCCAGCAGCCAGGGACAGGCCCCTAACTATGGCTACACCTTC. Translated, it gives CASSQGQAPNYGYTF.

J is TRBJ1-6 and V is TRBV9, with D uncertain. There are 15 residues in the CDR3. The germline V and J ends were trimmed by 4 bases and 9 bases, with 17 bases remaining between them. Germline CDR1 is SGDLS and CDR2 is YYNGEE. The CDR3 nucleotides are TGTGCCAGCAGCCTTTCCGGGAACCGCGCTTCACCCCTCCACTTT. Translated: CASSLSGNRASPLHF.

This clonotype was detected only a few times. This chain uses TRBV28 with TRBJ2-5; 9 nucleotides line up with TRBD2. Germline V CDR1 and CDR2: MDHEN, SYDVKM. The CDR3 covers 14 residues. Trimming at V came to 6 bases and at J to 3 bases, leaving 5 bases not matched to a gene. CDR3 in DNA: TGTGCCAGCAGCCCACTAGCGGGCGAAGAGACCCAGTACTTC. Its translation is CASSPLAGEETQYF.

This clonotype was seen ten or more times. This chain's CDR3 is CASSLHNQPQHF. The CDR3, as DNA: TGTGCCAGCAGCTTGCACAATCAGCCCCAGCATTTT. This chain connects TRBV5-6 to TRBJ1-5, with D uncertain. V dropped 1 base and J dropped 3 bases, with 2 bases sitting between them. The CDR3 has 12 residues. Germline V gives CDR1 SGHDT, CDR2 YYEEEE.